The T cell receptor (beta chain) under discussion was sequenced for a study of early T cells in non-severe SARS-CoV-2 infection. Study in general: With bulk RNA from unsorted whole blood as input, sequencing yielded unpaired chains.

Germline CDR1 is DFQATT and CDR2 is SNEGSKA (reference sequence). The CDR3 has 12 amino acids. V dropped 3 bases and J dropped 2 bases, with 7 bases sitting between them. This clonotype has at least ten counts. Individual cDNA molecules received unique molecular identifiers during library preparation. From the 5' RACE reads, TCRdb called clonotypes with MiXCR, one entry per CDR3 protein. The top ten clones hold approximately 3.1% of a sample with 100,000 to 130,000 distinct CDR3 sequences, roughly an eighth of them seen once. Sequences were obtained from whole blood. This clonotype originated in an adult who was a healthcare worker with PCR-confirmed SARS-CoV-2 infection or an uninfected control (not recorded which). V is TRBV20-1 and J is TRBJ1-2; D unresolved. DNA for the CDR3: TGCAGTGCTAGCGTGCAGAACTATGGCTACACCTTC. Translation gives CSASVQNYGYTF.